This is a list of T cell receptor beta chains from one sample in a study of PD-L1 blockade in urothelial cancer. TCRdb's copy holds only in-frame clones and misses some; the assay was immunoSEQ multiplex PCR. The repertoire consists of under 50,000 clones, with approximately 85% occurring once and the leading ten covering under 2%. Sample: PBMCs, taken around atezolizumab (anti-PD-L1) treatment. The receptors come from a man in his fifties or sixties with urothelial cancer. CDR3s include the opening cysteine and the closing phenylalanine or tryptophan. A D gene is named only where the DNA matches it firmly. For some rows the clone size is stated as once, few or many, or as a class when expanded; others skip it.

D gene,J gene,V gene,clone size,CDR3 protein,CDR3 DNA
.,TRBJ1-6,TRBV28,.,CASSLIRNSPLHF,TGTGCCAGCAGCTTAATTCGTAATTCACCCCTCCACTTT
TRBD2,TRBJ2-5,TRBV4-1,.,CASSQSSSGVQETQYF,TGCGCCAGCAGCCAATCCTCTAGCGGGGTACAAGAGACCCAGTACTTC
TRBD1,TRBJ1-2,TRBV6-5,.,CASGGQGRSRGYTF,TGTGCCAGCGGGGGACAGGGGAGGTCGAGGGGCTACACCTTC
TRBD2,TRBJ2-3,TRBV28,.,CASSIGGGTDTQYF,TGTGCCAGCAGCATCGGGGGGGGCACAGATACGCAGTATTTT
.,TRBJ1-1,TRBV29-1,.,CSGGGGNTEAFF,TGCAGCGGGGGGGGAGGGAACACTGAAGCTTTCTTT
TRBD2,TRBJ2-5,TRBV5-1,.,CASSSGLSGGAGETQYF,TGCGCCAGCAGCTCCGGACTGAGCGGGGGGGCCGGCGAGACCCAGTACTTC
.,TRBJ1-1,TRBV29-1,few,CSVEGQGGTEAFF,TGCAGCGTTGAAGGCCAGGGAGGGACTGAAGCTTTCTTT
TRBD2,TRBJ2-2,TRBV11-3,.,CASSLSGGTGELFF,TGTGCCAGCAGCTTATCGGGGGGTACCGGGGAGCTGTTTTTT
.,TRBJ1-4,TRBV27,.,CASRVSASFNEKLFF,TGTGCCAGCAGAGTTTCCGCGTCCTTTAATGAAAAACTGTTTTTT
.,TRBJ1-1,TRBV25-1,.,CASSADRNTEAFF,TGTGCCAGCAGTGCGGACAGAAACACTGAAGCTTTCTTT
.,TRBJ2-5,TRBV6-6,.,CASSYGVETQYF,TGTGCCAGCAGTTACGGAGTCGAGACCCAGTACTTC
TRBD1,TRBJ1-3,TRBV7-9,few,CASSLVGQGPGNTIYF,TGTGCCAGCAGCTTAGTGGGACAGGGGCCTGGAAACACCATATATTTT
.,TRBJ2-3,TRBV6-6,.,CASSYRPVGGTQYF,TGTGCCAGCAGTTACCGGCCCGTAGGGGGTACGCAGTATTTT
TRBD1,TRBJ1-1,TRBV7-6,few,CASSFRPGTGNTEAFF,TGTGCCAGCAGCTTTCGGCCCGGGACAGGGAACACTGAAGCTTTCTTT
TRBD2,TRBJ2-7,TRBV6-5,.,CASSYSTGGGYEQYF,TGTGCCAGCAGTTACTCGACGGGAGGGGGGTACGAGCAGTACTTC
TRBD1,TRBJ1-2,TRBV10-1,.,CASSRGHGYGYTF,TGCGCCAGCAGTAGGGGGCATGGCTATGGCTACACCTTC
.,TRBJ1-3,TRBV19,few,CASSIGGIGNTIYF,TGTGCCAGTAGTATCGGGGGGATCGGAAACACCATATATTTT
.,TRBJ1-6,TRBV28,.,CASKSPGERKPLHF,TGTGCCAGCAAATCCCCGGGGGAGAGGAAACCCCTCCACTTT
.,TRBJ1-4,TRBV5-1,.,CASSLTGDNEKLFF,TGCGCCAGCAGCTTGACAGGCGATAATGAAAAACTGTTTTTT
TRBD1,TRBJ1-2,TRBV25-1,few,CASSGQGNYGYTF,TGTGCCAGCAGCGGACAGGGGAACTATGGCTACACCTTC
.,TRBJ2-3,TRBV5-1,.,CASSLEGRGGDTQYF,TGCGCCAGCAGCTTGGAAGGCAGGGGAGGGGATACGCAGTATTTT
TRBD2,TRBJ2-2,TRBV5-4,.,CASSRGLAGNTGELFF,TGTGCCAGCAGCCGTGGACTAGCGGGGAATACCGGGGAGCTGTTTTTT
TRBD1,TRBJ1-4,TRBV18,.,CASSLTTGSPNEKLFF,TGTGCCAGCTCACTAACGACAGGGTCCCCAAATGAAAAACTGTTTTTT
.,TRBJ2-1,TRBV2,.,CASRADSYNEQFF,TGTGCCAGCAGGGCGGACTCCTACAATGAGCAGTTCTTC
.,TRBJ1-5,TRBV6-1,once,CASSAGIEQPQHF,TGTGCCAGCAGTGCAGGGATAGAACAGCCCCAGCATTTT
.,TRBJ1-2,TRBV2,.,CASRQNFYGYTF,TGTGCTTCCCGACAGAATTTTTATGGCTACACCTTC
TRBD1,TRBJ1-1,TRBV10-1,once,CASSEDRVNTEAFF,TGCGCCAGCAGTGAGGACAGGGTGAACACTGAAGCTTTCTTT
TRBD1,TRBJ2-7,TRBV18,.,CASSPLTGDRRQYF,TGTGCCAGCTCACCACTAACAGGGGATAGGAGGCAGTACTTC
TRBD2,TRBJ2-3,TRBV9,.,CASSVGLAANTDTQYF,TGTGCCAGCAGCGTAGGTCTAGCGGCGAACACAGATACGCAGTATTTT
TRBD1,TRBJ1-1,TRBV5-1,.,CASSFSTGGAGGEAFF,TGCGCCAGCAGCTTCTCCACAGGGGGCGCGGGGGGTGAAGCTTTCTTT
TRBD2,TRBJ2-1,TRBV5-4,.,CASSLGGGSMAEFF,TGTGCCAGCAGCTTGGGGGGGGGAAGTATGGCGGAGTTCTTC
.,TRBJ1-2,TRBV5-6,.,CASSLGDTFNYGYTF,TGTGCCAGCAGCTTGGGGGACACCTTTAACTATGGCTACACCTTC
.,TRBJ2-6,TRBV7-9,.,CASSLVASGANVLTF,TGTGCCAGCAGCTTAGTGGCCTCTGGGGCCAACGTCCTGACTTTC
TRBD2,TRBJ2-5,TRBV27,.,CASCGGGQETQYF,TGTGCCAGCTGCGGGGGGGGCCAAGAGACCCAGTACTTC
TRBD2,TRBJ2-3,TRBV19,.,CASSRGSGRGTDTQYF,TGTGCCAGTAGTAGGGGTAGCGGGAGGGGCACAGATACGCAGTATTTT
.,TRBJ1-2,TRBV5-1,.,CASSPGGYGYTF,TGCGCCAGCAGCCCGGGGGGCTATGGCTACACCTTC
TRBD2,TRBJ2-7,TRBV28,.,CASRLSGSALYEQYF,TGTGCCAGCAGGCTCAGCGGGAGTGCCTTGTACGAGCAGTACTTC
TRBD2,TRBJ2-2,TRBV6-6,.,CASSYEAGAGELFF,TGTGCCAGCAGTTACGAGGCGGGGGCCGGGGAGCTGTTTTTT
.,TRBJ1-2,TRBV18,.,CASSPPGGLSGYTF,TGTGCCAGCTCACCACCGGGAGGGCTGAGCGGCTACACCTTC
.,TRBJ1-2,TRBV5-1,.,CASSPGERAYGYTF,TGCGCCAGCAGCCCGGGGGAGAGGGCCTATGGCTACACCTTC
.,TRBJ2-1,TRBV5-4,.,CASFRGLASNEQFF,TGTGCCAGCTTCCGCGGGCTAGCCTCCAATGAGCAGTTCTTC
TRBD1,TRBJ1-4,TRBV28,.,CASSLGDRDNEKLFF,TGTGCCAGCAGTTTAGGGGACAGGGACAATGAAAAACTGTTTTTT
.,TRBJ1-5,TRBV27,.,CASSPPNQPQHF,TGTGCCAGCAGTCCCCCTAATCAGCCCCAGCATTTT
TRBD1,TRBJ1-2,TRBV29-1,.,CSAPGTAYGYTF,TGCAGCGCTCCAGGGACAGCCTATGGCTACACCTTC
TRBD1,TRBJ1-2,TRBV19,.,CASSSLGQGISGYTF,TGTGCCAGTAGTTCGTTAGGACAGGGGATAAGCGGCTACACCTTC
.,TRBJ2-7,TRBV27,.,CASSLGVGGQGDEQYF,TGTGCCAGCAGTCTGGGGGTGGGGGGTCAGGGGGACGAGCAGTACTTC
TRBD1,TRBJ1-6,TRBV18,.,CASSPTGFNSPLHF,TGTGCCAGCTCACCGACAGGGTTTAATTCACCCCTCCACTTT